A single sample is the source of the 5 T cell receptor beta chains below, sequenced in a study of neoadjuvant anti-PD-1 for oral cavity cancer. TCRdb's table, derived via immunoSEQ multiplex PCR, lists solely in-frame clones and lacks some. The data show some 17,000 clones, about two thirds seen once. The source material was PBMCs, sampled before nivolumab (anti-PD-1) treatment. The receptors were gathered from a person aged 40 to 85 with oral cavity squamous cell carcinoma.

The V call is TRBV2, the J call TRBJ1-3; D remains unclear. Germline CDR1 is SNHLY and CDR2 is FYNNEI. V was trimmed by 5 bases and J by 4 bases, leaving 15 bases between them. There are 15 residues in the CDR3. The CDR3 loop is CASSPLTSSGNTIYF. In DNA form, the CDR3 reads TGTGCCAGCAGTCCCCTCACATCGTCCGGAAACACCATATATTTT.

This clone was seen only a few times. J is TRBJ1-5 and V is TRBV19, with unresolved D. The CDR3 runs 15 residues. V was clipped by 0 bases and J by 0 bases, with 6 bases between them. Germline loops: CDR1 LNHDA, CDR2 SQIVND (reference sequence). CDR3 nucleotide sequence: TGTGCCAGTAGTATAGACAGTCTTAGCAATCAGCCCCAGCATTTT. Its protein product is CASSIDSLSNQPQHF.

J is TRBJ1-1 and V is TRBV18, with D hard to call. CDR1 is KGHSH, CDR2 LQKENI, per germline. V was pared by 2 bases and J by 3 bases, with 13 bases between. This CDR3 is 15 amino acids long. The CDR3 loop reads CASSPSRSGYTEAFF. For the CDR3, the DNA is TGTGCCAGCTCACCAAGTAGGTCGGGGTACACTGAAGCTTTCTTT.

The chain is built from TRBV21-1 and TRBJ1-5; no DNA check was done on the table's D call, TRBD1. TRBV21-1 is a pseudogene segment. The CDR3 extends over 17 amino acids. CDR3 protein: CASSKLRQGTCNQPQHF. CDR3 nucleotides: TGTGCCAGCAGCAAATTGCGGCAGGGTACGTGCAATCAGCCCCAGCATTTT.

The chain has TRBV15 and TRBJ1-5; 8 bases are a match to TRBD1. Germline values: CDR1 LNHNV, CDR2 YYDKDF (reference sequence). The CDR3 consists of 17 residues. Trimming took 3 bases from V and 7 from J; bases not matched to a gene: 14. The CDR3 coding sequence is TGTGCCACCAGCAGCGGTTCGACAGGGGCGAGAGGGCAGCCCCAGCATTTT. Its protein product is CATSSGSTGARGQPQHF.